The clone carrying this T cell receptor beta chain appeared once. Measured with immunoSEQ multiplex PCR; TCRdb has only the in-frame clones, and not every one. The profile shows some 40,000 clones, about nine tenths of them singletons. The data are from a study of blood T cell repertoires in COVID-19. The wider study: Material from acute and convalescent COVID-19 was sourced from the United States, Italy and Spain. T cells, B-cell-depleted T cells, or PBMCs provided the cDNA or gDNA that served as material.

V shed 5 bases, J shed 1 base, and the junction held 11 bases outside the gene matches. Germline V gene data show CDR1 as MNHEY and CDR2 as SMNVEV (reference sequence). The CDR3 runs to 16 residues. The chain combines TRBV27 with TRBJ2-7, with 7 bases aligning to TRBD1. Sequencing was carried out using peripheral blood. This sequence was found in a man aged 55 to 70 with acute or convalescent COVID-19. CDR3 amino acids: CASSPSTGVMSYEQYF. In DNA, the CDR3 is TGTGCCAGCAGTCCCTCCACAGGGGTGATGTCCTACGAGCAGTACTTC.